Listed below are T cell receptor beta chains from one sample, sequenced in a study of blood T cell repertoires in COVID-19. Clones were sequenced by immunoSEQ multiplex PCR, and TCRdb holds only the in-frame ones, with some missing. This sample yields about 160,000 clones, of which 75% to 90% are seen a single time; about a tenth belongs to the top ten. The sample was peripheral blood. These receptor sequences come from a woman older than 75 with active or convalescent COVID-19. The CDR3 runs from the conserved cysteine through the conserved F or W. The D gene is left open where the match is weak. Clone size is given for some rows only: seen once, a few or many times, or a class if the clone is expanded.

d_call j_call v_call clone_size cdr3_nt cdr3_aa
- TRBJ1-2 TRBV4-3 once TGCGCCAGCAGCCAGATAGGGGTGGGAAGGGGTACTAACTATGGCTACACCTTC CASSQIGVGRGTNYGYTF
TRBD1 TRBJ1-4 TRBV6-5 once TGTGCCAGCAGCGACAGGGAGGAGGAAAAACTGTTTTTT CASSDREEEKLFF
TRBD1 TRBJ1-1 TRBV19 - TGTGCCAGTAGTACGACAGGGGTGAACACTGAAGCTTTCTTT CASSTTGVNTEAFF
- TRBJ2-1 TRBV4-1 - TGCGCCAGCAGCCGGGACAACTACAATGAGCAGTTCTTC CASSRDNYNEQFF
TRBD1 TRBJ1-5 TRBV18 - TGTGCCAGCTCATTGGGACAGGGATGGGATCAGCCCCAGCATTTT CASSLGQGWDQPQHF
TRBD1 TRBJ1-2 TRBV6-5 - TGTGCCAGCAGTACGACAGGGGTAGCTAACTATGGCTACACCTTC CASSTTGVANYGYTF
TRBD1 TRBJ1-2 TRBV2 - TGTGCCAGCAGAGCCGGACAGGGGGCGGGGTACTATGGCTACACCTTC CASRAGQGAGYYGYTF
- TRBJ2-5 TRBV2 - TGTGCCAGCCAGGGGAACCGCCAAGAGACCCAGTACTTC CASQGNRQETQYF
TRBD1 TRBJ1-2 TRBV29-1 - TGCAGCGTCGGAGGGACAGACGCGAAAGCTAACTATGGCTACACCTTC CSVGGTDAKANYGYTF
TRBD2 TRBJ2-7 TRBV7-9 - TGTGCCAGCAGCACCTGGACTAGCGGGGGTTACGAGCAGTACTTC CASSTWTSGGYEQYF
TRBD1 TRBJ1-1 TRBV10-3 - TGTGCCATCAGCGCGGACAGGGGAACTGAAGCTTTCTTT CAISADRGTEAFF
TRBD1 TRBJ1-1 TRBV14 - TGTGCCAGCAGCCAAGATCGGGCAGGGGGCAAGACTGAAGCTTTCTTT CASSQDRAGGKTEAFF
TRBD1 TRBJ1-2 TRBV5-8 few TGTGCCAGCAGGATCGACAGGGGTTCTGGCTATGGCTACACCTTC CASRIDRGSGYGYTF
- TRBJ1-1 TRBV6-5 - TGTGCCAGCAGCGGACTTCCGAACACTGAAGCTTTCTTT CASSGLPNTEAFF
- TRBJ1-1 TRBV19 - TGTGCCAGTAGCCCTTGGGGGAGGGACACTGAAGCTTTCTTT CASSPWGRDTEAFF
- TRBJ1-1 TRBV2 - TGTGCCAGCAGTGCCCGGGAGTTGAACACTGAAGCTTTCTTT CASSARELNTEAFF
TRBD1 TRBJ1-1 TRBV4-3 - TGCGCCAGCAGCCTAGGGACAGGCCTAGGGAGTGAAGCTTTCTTT CASSLGTGLGSEAFF
- TRBJ2-2 TRBV19 - TGTGCCAGTAGTAGGACCTCGCCAGGGTACACCGGGGAGCTGTTTTTT CASSRTSPGYTGELFF
TRBD2 TRBJ2-5 TRBV18 - TGTGCCAGCGACCCGGGAGGGGGAGAGACCCAGTACTTC CASDPGGGETQYF
TRBD1 TRBJ1-4 TRBV9 once TGTGCCAGCAGCCGCTCGGGACAGGGAAATGAAAAACTGTTTTTT CASSRSGQGNEKLFF
TRBD1 TRBJ2-1 TRBV5-1 once TGCGCCAGCAGCTTACAATCCGGGACAGGGTCCAATGAGCAGTTCTTC CASSLQSGTGSNEQFF
- TRBJ1-5 TRBV7-4 - TGTGCCAGCAGCTTAAGGGCGGGGGGGATCTGTCAGCCCCAGCATTTT CASSLRAGGICQPQHF
TRBD1 TRBJ1-4 TRBV5-1 - TGCGCCAGCAGCGCCACAGGGGCCGTAAATGAAAAACTGTTTTTT CASSATGAVNEKLFF
- TRBJ2-3 TRBV11-3 - TGTGCCAGCAGCTTGTCTGGACAGACAGATACGCAGTATTTT CASSLSGQTDTQYF
- TRBJ2-2 TRBV5-6 - TGTGCCAGCAGCTTGGTGAGAAAGAACACCGGGGAGCTGTTTTTT CASSLVRKNTGELFF
TRBD1 TRBJ1-1 TRBV6-6 - TGTGCCAGCAGACGGCGGGACAGGGCCACTGAAGCTTTCTTT CASRRRDRATEAFF
TRBD1 TRBJ2-5 TRBV7-9 - TGTGCCAGCAGCCTCGGGACAGGGAAAGAGACCCAGTACTTC CASSLGTGKETQYF
- TRBJ2-3 TRBV30 - TGTGCCTGGAGGGGGGGGCGAATGGGACTACCCACAATCACAGATACGCAGTATTTT CAWRGGRMGLPTITDTQYF
- TRBJ1-1 TRBV3-1/TRBV3-2 - TGTGCCAGCAGCCAGGAGACCGGGGTCCAGAACACTGAAGCTTTCTTT CASSQETGVQNTEAFF
TRBD2 TRBJ2-2 TRBV19 - TGTGCCAGTAGTAAAGGACTAGCGGGGGCCGTGAACACCGGGGAGCTGTTTTTT CASSKGLAGAVNTGELFF